These 21 T cell receptor beta chains were all obtained from the same sample, sequenced in a study of spatial heterogeneity in lung cancer. TCRdb redid the calling of the 5' RACE reads with MiXCR, one entry per CDR3 protein. The sample holds 70,000 to 90,000 distinct CDR3 sequences, roughly 15% seen once. The sample's time point: sample taken at primary tumor resection. The input material, whole RNA from tumor, nontumor lung or frozen PBMC, was sequenced unsorted. The sequences come from PBMCs, collected at surgery. The receptor set was obtained from a male donor with early-stage non-small cell lung cancer.

This clonotype was observed a handful of times. The chain joins TRBV23-1 to TRBJ2-7; D perhaps matches TRBD2 (5 bases). TRBV23-1 falls under the ORF class, with uncertain function. This CDR3 comprises 12 residues. Trimming stripped 2 bases from V and 9 bases from J, with 11 bases between. The CDR3 loop reads CASSQNRLAQYF. The CDR3 bases are TGCGCCAGCAGTCAAAACCGCCTAGCGCAGTACTTC.

This clonotype has a count of ten or more. The chain has TRBV5-1 and TRBJ2-7; 9 bases are a match to TRBD2. Trimming took 1 base from V and 0 from J; bases not matched to a gene: 8. The germline gives CDR1 SGHRS, CDR2 YFSETQ. This CDR3 comprises 17 residues. In DNA, the CDR3 is TGCGCCAGCAGCTTGCTTTTCGGAGCGGGAGGCTCCTACGAGCAGTACTTC. This translates into CASSLLFGAGGSYEQYF.

The chain joins TRBV29-1 to TRBJ2-4, with D possibly matching TRBD1 (6 bases). In germline, CDR1 is SQVTM, CDR2 ANQGSEA. The CDR3 is made up of 12 amino acids. Trimming removed 7 bases from V and 6 bases from J, with 13 bases in between. DNA for the CDR3: TGCAGCGGTACACAGGGCGCAAACATTCAGTACTTC. As protein: CSGTQGANIQYF.

This clonotype was counted a few times. This chain uses TRBV20-1 with TRBJ2-3, with 12 nucleotides matching TRBD2. This CDR3 contains 14 residues. CDR1 and CDR2 (germline): DFQATT, SNEGSKA (reference sequence). As DNA, the CDR3 is TGCGGTGGTAAACTAGCGGGAGGAGTAGATACGCAGTATTTT. Its protein product is CGGKLAGGVDTQYF.

The rearrangement joins TRBV2 to TRBJ2-7; 10 bases agree with TRBD1. Germline CDR1 and CDR2: SNHLY and FYNNEI. With 7 bases clipped from V and 2 bases from J, the junction kept 5 bases outside the gene matches. The CDR3 has 14 residues. This chain's CDR3 is CASTPGQGTYEQYF. CDR3 nucleotides: TGTGCCAGCACGCCGGGACAGGGGACCTACGAGCAGTACTTC.

This clonotype was seen more than once but under ten times. J is TRBJ1-2 and V is TRBV20-1; D gene uncertain. V lost 1 base and J lost 4, with 13 bases in between. This CDR3 has 14 residues. CDR1 and CDR2 (germline): DFQATT, SNEGSKA (reference sequence). The CDR3, as DNA: TGCAGTGCTAGAGTGTCGGGGAGAAGCTATGGCTACACCTTC. This encodes CSARVSGRSYGYTF.

The table lists this clonotype with many counts. J is TRBJ1-1 and V is TRBV29-1; 7 nucleotides match TRBD1. V gave up 7 bases and J gave up 0 bases; unmatched junction bases: 5. This CDR3 region has 13 residues. The V gene's germline CDR1 is SQVTM and CDR2 ANQGSEA. For the CDR3, the DNA is TGCAGCGCCCAGGGACAGTTGAACACTGAAGCTTTCTTT. It is translated as CSAQGQLNTEAFF.

The chain carries TRBV10-3 and TRBJ2-7; a weak D match, TRBD1 (6 bases). CDR1 and CDR2 from the germline V gene are ENHRY and SYGVKD. This CDR3 region has 14 residues. Trimming stripped 6 bases from V and 3 bases from J, with 15 bases between. The CDR3 spells CAISAGTRSYEQYF. The CDR3 DNA reads as TGTGCCATCAGCGCCGGGACACGAAGCTACGAGCAGTACTTC.

In this sample, this clonotype turned up many times. This chain joins TRBV21-1 and TRBJ2-7. TRBV21-1 is labeled a pseudogene. This CDR3 spans 18 amino acids. The CDR3 nucleotides read TGTGCCAGCAGCAACAGAGATATGACGACAGGAGACTCTAGGGAGCAGTACTTC. Its protein product is CASSNRDMTTGDSREQYF.

The V gene is TRBV7-8, the J gene TRBJ1-1, with 7 positions matching TRBD1. The CDR3 is 14 residues long. V lost 7 bases, J lost 1 base, and 6 bases stayed unmatched. Per the germline V gene, CDR1 is SGHVS and CDR2 is FQNEAQ. This chain's CDR3 is CASTTGAKNTEAFF. CDR3 bases: TGTGCCAGCACCACAGGGGCGAAGAACACTGAAGCTTTCTTT.

The V gene is TRBV12-3 or TRBV12-4, the J gene TRBJ2-1, with 8 nucleotides matching TRBD1. The CDR3 runs 15 residues. Trimming removed 6 bases from V and 2 bases from J; junction bases left unmatched: 6. CDR3 in DNA: TGTGCCAGCAGGCCCGGGACAGGACCCTACAATGAGCAGTTCTTC. Its translation: CASRPGTGPYNEQFF.

This clonotype turned up a few times. This chain connects TRBV5-1 to TRBJ2-5; no clear D gene. In germline, CDR1 is SGHRS, CDR2 YFSETQ. This CDR3 has 13 amino acids. Trimming pared 2 bases from V and 5 bases from J, leaving 10 bases between. Written as DNA, the CDR3 is TGCGCCAGCAGCTTAAGATCGCGGGAGACCCAGTACTTC. It translates to CASSLRSRETQYF.

This clonotype turned up a few times. The chain uses TRBV6-5 and TRBJ1-2, with 7 positions matching TRBD1. V gave up 2 bases and J gave up 6 bases; unmatched junction bases: 6. This CDR3 spans 14 amino acids. Germline CDR1 and CDR2: MNHEY and SVGAGI. In DNA, the CDR3 is TGTGCCAGCAGTTACACCGACAGGGTAAATGGCTACACCTTC. Encoded protein: CASSYTDRVNGYTF.

The chain employs TRBV6-5 and TRBJ2-1; 8 bases fit TRBD2. The CDR3 contains 16 residues. V lost 0 bases and J lost 2; bases outside the gene matches: 3. Germline loops: CDR1 MNHEY, CDR2 SVGAGI. In DNA, the CDR3 is TGTGCCAGCAGTTACTCGCCAGCGGGGGCCTACAATGAGCAGTTCTTC. Amino acid sequence: CASSYSPAGAYNEQFF.

This clonotype came up many times. The gene calls are TRBV4-2 and TRBJ1-4; D uncertain. The CDR3 contains 15 residues. The V gene's germline CDR1 is LGHNA and CDR2 YNFKEQ. Trimming left V 4 bases short and J 4 bases short, with 13 bases between. The CDR3 sequence is CASSLGGPVNEKLFF. In nucleotides, the CDR3 is TGTGCCAGCAGCCTCGGAGGCCCCGTTAATGAAAAACTGTTTTTT.

This clonotype was seen more than once but under ten times. V is TRBV15 and J is TRBJ2-1; tentative D call: TRBD2 (6 bases). Germline assignment: CDR1 LNHNV and CDR2 YYDKDF (reference sequence). V was shortened by 0 bases and J by 0 bases, with 9 bases between the two germline ends. The length of the CDR3 is 16 residues. CDR3 region: CATSRDQGGSYNEQFF. In nucleotides, the CDR3 is TGTGCCACCAGCAGAGATCAGGGAGGCTCCTACAATGAGCAGTTCTTC.

The V call is TRBV20-1, the J call TRBJ1-2; no clear D gene. The V gene lost 5 bases and the J gene lost 0 bases, with 13 bases spanning the gap. This CDR3 has 14 residues. Germline loops: CDR1 DFQATT, CDR2 SNEGSKA (reference sequence). CDR3 nucleotide sequence: TGCAGTGCTCTAGCCGACTGGACTAACTATGGCTACACCTTC. It is translated as CSALADWTNYGYTF.

This clonotype was seen more than once but under ten times. This sequence joins TRBV7-9 and TRBJ2-1, with TRBD2 matching over 7 bases. The CDR3 totals 17 residues. The germline V gene encodes CDR1 SEHNR and CDR2 FQNEAQ (reference sequence). The junction had 14 bases not matched to a gene; V was cut back by 5 bases and J by 4 bases. CDR3 sequence: CASSAPPRLAVYNEQFF. The CDR3 DNA reads TGTGCCAGCAGCGCCCCCCCCAGGCTAGCGGTGTACAATGAGCAGTTCTTC.

The V call is TRBV24-1, the J call TRBJ1-2; TRBD1 might be the D (5 bases). CDR1 and CDR2 (germline): KGHDR, SFDVKD. V lost 2 bases, J lost 3 bases, and 9 bases lay in between. The CDR3 spans 14 residues. In DNA, the CDR3 is TGTGCCACCAGTGATTCCGGGACGGACTATGGCTACACCTTC. The encoded protein is CATSDSGTDYGYTF.

The chain joins TRBV5-6 to TRBJ2-7, with D possibly TRBD1 on 5 matching bases. This CDR3 contains 14 residues. Germline V CDR1 and CDR2: SGHDT, YYEEEE. V lost 1 base and J 2 bases, leaving 10 bases between the germline ends. DNA of the CDR3: TGTGCCAGCAGCTTGAAACAGGCAGCCTACGAGCAGTACTTC. Protein: CASSLKQAAYEQYF.

This clonotype came up many times. The chain recombines TRBV10-2 with TRBJ1-1, with 10 bases fitting TRBD1. Germline lookup yields CDR1 WSHSY and CDR2 SAAADI. The trim removed 6 bases at V and 0 bases at J, leaving 7 bases unmatched. The CDR3 is 16 amino acids. For the CDR3, the DNA is TGCGCCAGCAGCATACGGGACAGGGGAATGAACACTGAAGCTTTCTTT. Encoded protein: CASSIRDRGMNTEAFF.